Shown below are 18 T cell receptor beta chains from a single sample sequenced in a study of T cells in localized non-small cell lung cancer (dated by TCRdb to the early 2020s). Library preparation employed the immunoSEQ multiplex PCR assay. TCRdb's version of the immuneACCESS table is confined to in-frame rearrangements and falls short of the full clone set. An unresolved V gene accounts for under half of the shortfall where checked; the remainder is of unknown origin. This sample gives just under 6,500 clones in total; about 15% of them show up just once. The ten largest account for more than 4.5% of the sample. Specimen: normal lung tissue next to the tumor, collected before any cancer treatment. All receptors come from a male donor aged 60 or over with stage II squamous cell lung carcinoma.

The chain uses TRBV6-8 and TRBJ1-1, with D unclear. This CDR3 comprises 13 residues. Germline V gene data show CDR1 as MNHGY and CDR2 as SAAAGT. V was cut by 4 bases and J by 0 bases, with 6 bases left in between. The DNA of the CDR3 is TGTGCCAGCAGTTCCTGGATGAACACTGAAGCTTTCTTT. This sequence encodes CASSSWMNTEAFF.

This clone is labeled as medium-sized. The genes are TRBV6-8 and TRBJ2-7; D not certain. CDR1 MNHGY and CDR2 SAAAGT come from the germline V gene. The germline V and J ends were trimmed by 7 bases and 3 bases, with 10 bases remaining between them. The CDR3 runs 12 residues. The CDR3 loop is CASNRDFYEQYF. As DNA, the CDR3 is TGTGCCAGCAACAGAGACTTCTACGAGCAGTACTTC.

Regarding this clone: Germline and junction disagree at one end, which may indicate a read error. The rearrangement joins TRBV6-8 to TRBJ1-2; tentatively, D is TRBD1 (5 bases). The V gene's germline CDR1 is MNHGY and CDR2 SAAAGT. The CDR3 contains 14 residues. CDR3 coding DNA: TGTGCCAGCAGTGACTCGAGCGGGGGAGGTGGCTACACCTTC. Amino acid sequence: CASSDSSGGGGYTF.

V and J are TRBV19 and TRBJ1-5; D is unclear. Trimming took off 1 base at V and 6 bases at J, with 10 bases between the two ends. The CDR3 covers 14 residues. Looked up from germline, CDR1 is LNHDA and CDR2 is SQIVND (reference sequence). The DNA for the CDR3 is TGTGCCAGTAGTATAGCCGGGGTTGTTCAGCCCCAGCATTTT. As protein: CASSIAGVVQPQHF.

In its sample, this clone was seen a few times. The rearrangement links TRBV28 to TRBJ2-1; the D is unclear. With 4 bases removed from V and 9 bases from J, the gap between germline ends came to 16 bases. The CDR3 is made up of 14 amino acids. Germline CDR1 reads MDHEN; CDR2 reads SYDVKM. This CDR3 is CASSSIQPGGEQFF. The CDR3 coding sequence is TGTGCCAGCAGTTCGATACAGCCGGGTGGTGAGCAGTTCTTC.

The table lists this clone with many counts. The chain has TRBV11-3 and TRBJ1-2, with a possible D match to TRBD1 (6 bases). V lost 3 bases, J lost 8 bases, and 16 bases lay in between. The length of the CDR3 is 14 residues. The germline V gene encodes CDR1 SGHNT and CDR2 YENEEA. CDR3 residues: CASSFPGGAGGYTF. The CDR3 nucleotides read TGTGCCAGCAGCTTCCCGGGGGGCGCAGGGGGCTACACCTTC.

This clone was seen more than once but under ten times. This sequence joins TRBV6-8 and TRBJ2-6, with 9 positions matching TRBD2. The ends lost 5 bases at V and 4 bases at J; junction bases unmatched: 3. The CDR3 runs to 15 residues. CDR1 and CDR2 from the germline V gene are MNHGY and SAAAGT. Here the CDR3 reads CASSLAGRGANVLTF. The CDR3 nucleotides are TGTGCCAGCAGTCTAGCGGGGAGGGGGGCCAACGTCCTGACTTTC.

This clone was counted only a few times. The chain carries TRBV11-3 and TRBJ1-2, with 8 bases identical to TRBD1. The germline V gene has CDR1 SGHNT and CDR2 YENEEA. The CDR3 runs to 14 residues. J gave up 4 bases and V 5 bases, and 6 bases lay outside the gene matches. In DNA, the CDR3 is TGTGCCAGCAGCCTCGGACAGGGAGGCTATGGCTACACCTTC. This gives the protein CASSLGQGGYGYTF.

By sample fraction, this clone is large. The chain uses TRBV30 and TRBJ1-1, with a weak D call TRBD1 (5 bases). V was shortened by 5 bases and J by 2 bases, with 9 bases between the two germline ends. CDR3 length equals 12 residues. Germline CDR1 reads GTSNPN; CDR2 reads SVGIG (reference sequence). The CDR3 here is CAWDSSNTEAFF. DNA for the CDR3: TGTGCCTGGGACAGTAGTAACACTGAAGCTTTCTTT.

The chain joins TRBV30 to TRBJ2-1; 7 bases map to TRBD1. CDR3 length equals 15 residues. Trimming removed 2 bases from V and 8 bases from J; junction bases left unmatched: 12. CDR1 and CDR2 from the germline V gene are GTSNPN and SVGIG (reference sequence). CDR3 region: CAWSFKQGTGDEQFF. The CDR3 DNA reads as TGTGCCTGGAGTTTCAAACAGGGGACCGGCGATGAGCAGTTCTTC.

This rearrangement joins TRBV18 to TRBJ2-3; 8 bases map to TRBD2. Germline CDR1 and CDR2: KGHSH and LQKENI. The CDR3 sequence is 13 residues long. Trimming cost V 6 bases and J 3 bases; bases outside gene matches: 2. CDR3 region: CASSSGGTDTQYF. Here the CDR3 DNA reads TGTGCCAGCTCTTCGGGGGGGACAGATACGCAGTATTTT.

The V gene is TRBV2, the J gene TRBJ2-1; TRBD2 is a possible D gene (5 bases). V lost 3 bases and J 9 bases, leaving 9 bases between the germline ends. The CDR3 runs 12 residues. Germline V CDR1 and CDR2: SNHLY, FYNNEI. CDR3 sequence (DNA): TGTGCCAGCAGTGAGGTCCGGGGTGAGCAGTTCTTC. Translated, it gives CASSEVRGEQFF.

This clone was seen a handful of times. This sequence joins TRBV11-3 and TRBJ2-1; 7 bases fit TRBD1. V dropped 3 bases and J dropped 4; count of bases not matched to a gene: 6. This CDR3 comprises 15 residues. Per the germline V gene, CDR1 is SGHNT and CDR2 is YENEEA. Here the CDR3 reads CASSFEGAGYNEQFF. The CDR3 nucleotides are TGTGCCAGCAGCTTTGAGGGGGCTGGTTACAATGAGCAGTTCTTC.

This clone has a count of ten or more. The CDR3 sequence: CASSNSGRTYEQYF. CDR3 coding DNA: TGTGCCAGCAGCAATAGCGGGAGAACCTACGAGCAGTACTTC. The chain combines TRBV7-4 with TRBJ2-7; TRBD2 aligns across 9 bases. J lost 2 bases, V lost 5 bases, and 4 bases had no gene match. This CDR3 spans 14 amino acids. CDR1 and CDR2 (germline): SGHVT, SQSDAQ.

This rearrangement joins TRBV25-1 to TRBJ2-1, with unresolved D. The V gene lost 2 bases and the J gene lost 12 bases, with 17 bases spanning the gap. The CDR3 is made up of 14 amino acids. CDR1 and CDR2 (germline): MGHDK, SYGVNS. The CDR3 sequence: CASSEEVGRVGQFF. The DNA for the CDR3 is TGTGCCAGCAGTGAAGAAGTTGGAAGGGTGGGGCAGTTCTTC. Full variable domain (remainder filled in from reference TRBV25-1 and TRBJ2-1): EADIYQTPRYLVIGTGKKITLECSQTMGHDKMYWYQQDPGMELHLIHYSYGVNSTEKGDLSSESTVSRIRTEHFPLTLESARPSHTSQYLCASSEEVGRVGQFFGPGTRLTVL.

A few counts support this clone. CDR3 in amino acids: CASSSAGVAYNEQFF. CDR3 coding DNA: TGTGCCAGCAGCTCCGCGGGGGTGGCCTACAATGAGCAGTTCTTC. The chain uses TRBV11-3 and TRBJ2-1, with TRBD2 matching over 7 bases. The CDR3 totals 15 residues. Trimming cost V 4 bases and J 2 bases; bases outside gene matches: 5. Per the germline V gene, CDR1 is SGHNT and CDR2 is YENEEA.

The chain uses TRBV11-3 and TRBJ2-2, with D tentatively TRBD1 (7 bases). From germline, CDR1 is SGHNT and CDR2 YENEEA. V was trimmed by 5 bases and J by 4 bases, leaving 14 bases between them. This CDR3 is built from 15 residues. CDR3 residues: CASSDRQGGTGELFF. CDR3 DNA sequence: TGTGCCAGCAGCGACCGACAGGGAGGCACCGGGGAGCTGTTTTTT. Looking up the rest from reference TRBV11-3 and TRBJ2-2 gives the full variable domain: EAGVVQSPRYKIIEKKQPVAFWCNPISGHNTLYWYLQNLGQGPELLIRYENEEAVDDSQLPKDRFSAERLKGVDSTLKIQPAELGDSAVYLCASSDRQGGTGELFFGEGSRLTVL.

The chain carries TRBV28 and TRBJ2-7, with 10 bases aligning to TRBD1. After removal of 5 bases from V and 3 bases from J, the junction contained 7 bases not matched to a gene. Germline V gene lookup returns CDR1 MDHEN and CDR2 SYDVKM. This CDR3 is 15 amino acids long. The CDR3: CASSPWTGGIYEQYF. The CDR3 region has the DNA TGTGCCAGCAGTCCCTGGACAGGGGGAATCTACGAGCAGTACTTC.